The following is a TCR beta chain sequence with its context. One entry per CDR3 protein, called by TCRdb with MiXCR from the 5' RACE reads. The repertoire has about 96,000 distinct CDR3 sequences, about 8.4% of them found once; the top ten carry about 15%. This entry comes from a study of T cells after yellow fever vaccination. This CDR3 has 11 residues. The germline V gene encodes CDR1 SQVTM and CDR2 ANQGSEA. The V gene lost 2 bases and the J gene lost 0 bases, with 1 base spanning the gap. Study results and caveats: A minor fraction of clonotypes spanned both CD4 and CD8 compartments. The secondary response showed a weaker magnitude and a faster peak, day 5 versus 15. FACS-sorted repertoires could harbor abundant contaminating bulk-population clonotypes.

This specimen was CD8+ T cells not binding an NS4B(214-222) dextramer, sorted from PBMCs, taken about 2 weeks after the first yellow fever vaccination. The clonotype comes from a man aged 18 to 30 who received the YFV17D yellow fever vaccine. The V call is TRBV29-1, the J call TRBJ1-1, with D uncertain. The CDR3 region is CSVEMNTEAFF. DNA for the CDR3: TGCAGCGTTGAAATGAACACTGAAGCTTTCTTT. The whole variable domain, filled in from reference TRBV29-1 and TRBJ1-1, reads SAVISQKPSRDICQRGTSLTIQCQVDSQVTMMFWYRQQPGQSLTLIATANQGSEATYESGFVIDKFPISRPNLTFSTLTVSNMSPEDSSIYLCSVEMNTEAFFGQGTRLTVV.